This T cell receptor beta chain was captured by sequencing in a study of T-cell memory formation after mild COVID-19 (dated by TCRdb to the early 2020s). General notes on the study: Most TCR sequence clusters were specific to one of the two donors. The cohort was made up of two young adult volunteers, one female and one male, who were previously healthy. Longitudinal TCRalpha and TCRbeta repertoire sequencing tracked T-cell clones expanding and contracting after mild COVID-19 in two donors. Beyond this particular receptor, the publication reports: The study covered only a couple of mild cases, and larger cohorts including severe cases with pre-infection samples were considered necessary. Contracting CD4+ clones appeared mostly in the CM and EM memory subsets, whereas CD8+ clones were enriched in EMRA. The second-wave clones that peaked on day 37 were not confirmed to be SARS-CoV-2 specific. Clones contracting from day 15 to 85 had balanced CD4/CD8 phenotypes, while a second wave expanding from day 15 to 37 was biased towards CD4+. Some responding clones were detected in pre-infection memory, which suggested that pre-existing cross-reactive memory T cells had joined the SARS-CoV-2 response.

A word on this clonotype: The target of this receptor is not known. No base quality values were provided; no much bigger clone lies one nucleotide off.

The instrument given in TCRdb is Illumina NovaSeq 6000. cDNA libraries for TCRalpha and TCRbeta were prepared by 5'RACE using constant-segment primers, with sample barcodes and unique molecular identifiers added. RNA was extracted from every sample with Trizol reagent. Amplification of the libraries took two PCR steps, and the second step added a second sample barcode plus Illumina TruSeq adapters. The libraries were sequenced on an Illumina NovaSeq using 2 x 150 bp paired-end reads. As for how the authors treated the data: With migec v1.2.7, reads were demultiplexed and then collapsed into UMI-guided consensus sequences. Using mixcr v2.1.11, the UMI consensuses were aligned to TRA and TRB V and J templates and assembled into clonotypes. Expanded or contracted clonotypes were those called significant by both edgeR and NoisET, with noise models trained on biological replicates. For edgeR calls, the cutoffs were a false discovery rate-adjusted p below 0.01 and a log2 fold-change threshold of 1. As an exploratory analysis of dynamics, PCA with hierarchical clustering was applied to max-normalized trajectories of the 1000 most abundant clonotypes. Each responding clone was given a CD4 or CD8 phenotype based on the CD4+ and CD8+ repertoires, which had been sequenced separately. TCRdb took the public reads, trimmed them with fastp at Q25, ran MiXCR for clone calling and kept in-frame beta chains. Identical CDR3 protein sequences are pooled into one entry, listed with their most common genes and DNA. These V and J calls derive from TCRdb rather than the authors' analysis. This sample lists 410,000 or so distinct CDR3 sequences; more than 20% were detected once. The ten largest clonotypes hold 13% of the sample.

Per the germline V gene, SGHTA is the CDR1 and FQGTGA is the CDR2. There are 14 amino acids in the CDR3, from cysteine to phenylalanine inclusive. The read is trimmed to its CDR3 DNA, 42 bases read in frame from base 1. V is reduced by 2 bases and J by 6 bases, leaving a spacing of 8 bases between them. Ficoll-Paque density gradient centrifugation was used to isolate PBMCs. This TCR came from an adult woman who had mild COVID-19 (a few samples of this study predate the infection). The sample titles of this study are shuffled in the database, so cell type and time point are left out; the donor was told from shared clones. In this chain, TRBV7-3 is recombined with TRBJ1-6; tentative D gene TRBD1, with 5 bases matching. What was sequenced was PBMCs or a T cell subset sorted from them (not recorded which). The CDR3 reads as follows: CASSLQGGNSPLHF. The nucleotide sequence reads as follows: TGTGCCAGCAGCTTACAGGGAGGTAATTCACCCCTCCACTTT.